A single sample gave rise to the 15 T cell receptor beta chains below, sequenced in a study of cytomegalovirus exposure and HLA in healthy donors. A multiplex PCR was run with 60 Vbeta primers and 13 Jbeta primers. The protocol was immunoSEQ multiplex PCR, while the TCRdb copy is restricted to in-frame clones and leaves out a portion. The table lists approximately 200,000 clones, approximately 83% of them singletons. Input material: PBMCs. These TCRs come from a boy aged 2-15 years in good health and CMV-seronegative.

The DNA for the CDR3 is TGTGCCAGCAGCTCCTATCTAGCGGGGCCCACCTGGCGCACAGATACGCAGTATTTT. It translates to CASSSYLAGPTWRTDTQYF. The chain combines TRBV7-2 with TRBJ2-3; TRBD2 agrees at 9 bases. The CDR3 contains 19 residues. Germline loops: CDR1 SGHTA, CDR2 FQGNSA. V lost 4 bases, J lost 1 base, and 15 bases stayed unmatched.

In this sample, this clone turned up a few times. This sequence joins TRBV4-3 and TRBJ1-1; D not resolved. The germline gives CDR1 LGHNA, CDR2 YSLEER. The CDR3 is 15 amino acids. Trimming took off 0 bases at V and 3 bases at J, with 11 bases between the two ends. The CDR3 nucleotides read TGCGCCAGCAGCCAAGATCTGAGGGCGGACACTGAAGCTTTCTTT. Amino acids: CASSQDLRADTEAFF.

The DNA of the CDR3 is TGTGCCAGCAGCCTCCCCGTGCGTGAAAAACTGTTTTTT. It is translated as CASSLPVREKLFF. This chain connects TRBV7-9 to TRBJ1-4; D not resolved. This CDR3 has 13 residues. Trimming removed 5 bases from V and 7 bases from J, with 11 bases in between. Germline-derived CDR1 and CDR2 are SEHNR and FQNEAQ (reference sequence).

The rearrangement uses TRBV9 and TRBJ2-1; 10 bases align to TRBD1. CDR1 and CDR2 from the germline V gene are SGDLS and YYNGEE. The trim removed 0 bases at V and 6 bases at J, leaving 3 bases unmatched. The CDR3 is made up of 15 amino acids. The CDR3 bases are TGTGCCAGCAGCGTAGGACAGGGGGCCGCCAATGAGCAGTTCTTC. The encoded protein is CASSVGQGAANEQFF.

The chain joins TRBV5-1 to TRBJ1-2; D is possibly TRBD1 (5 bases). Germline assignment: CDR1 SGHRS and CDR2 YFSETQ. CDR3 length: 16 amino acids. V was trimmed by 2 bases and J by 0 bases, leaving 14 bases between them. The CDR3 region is CASSFTGSGANYGYTF. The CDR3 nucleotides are TGCGCCAGCAGCTTTACAGGATCCGGAGCTAACTATGGCTACACCTTC.

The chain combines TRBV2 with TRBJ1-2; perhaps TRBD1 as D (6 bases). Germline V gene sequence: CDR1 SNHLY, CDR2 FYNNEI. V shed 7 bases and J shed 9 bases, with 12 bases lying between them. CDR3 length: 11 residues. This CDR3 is CASTMGASYTF. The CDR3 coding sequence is TGTGCCAGCACTATGGGGGCGAGCTACACCTTC.

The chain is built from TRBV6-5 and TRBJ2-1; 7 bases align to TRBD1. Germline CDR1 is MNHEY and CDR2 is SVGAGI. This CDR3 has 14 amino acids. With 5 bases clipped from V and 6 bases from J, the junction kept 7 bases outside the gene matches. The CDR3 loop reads CASSPDREINEQFF. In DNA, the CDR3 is TGTGCCAGCAGTCCCGACAGGGAGATCAATGAGCAGTTCTTC.

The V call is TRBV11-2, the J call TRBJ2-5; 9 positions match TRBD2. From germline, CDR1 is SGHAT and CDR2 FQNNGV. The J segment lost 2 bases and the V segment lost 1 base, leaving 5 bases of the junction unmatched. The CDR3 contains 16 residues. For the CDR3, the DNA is TGTGCCAGCAGCTTAGGGCTAGCGGGGACTCAAGAGACCCAGTACTTC. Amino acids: CASSLGLAGTQETQYF.

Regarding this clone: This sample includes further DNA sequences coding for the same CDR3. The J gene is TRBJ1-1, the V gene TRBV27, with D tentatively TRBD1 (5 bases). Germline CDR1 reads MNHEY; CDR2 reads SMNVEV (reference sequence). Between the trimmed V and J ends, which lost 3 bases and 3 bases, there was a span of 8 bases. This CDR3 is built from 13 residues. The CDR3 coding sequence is TGTGCCAGCAGTTTGGGGGGGGACACTGAAGCTTTCTTT. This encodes CASSLGGDTEAFF.

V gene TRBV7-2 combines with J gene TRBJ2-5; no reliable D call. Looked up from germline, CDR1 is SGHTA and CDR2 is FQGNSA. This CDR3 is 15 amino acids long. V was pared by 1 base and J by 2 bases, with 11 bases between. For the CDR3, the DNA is TGTGCCAGCAGCTTAGGGCCAGGCGTACAAGAGACCCAGTACTTC. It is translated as CASSLGPGVQETQYF.

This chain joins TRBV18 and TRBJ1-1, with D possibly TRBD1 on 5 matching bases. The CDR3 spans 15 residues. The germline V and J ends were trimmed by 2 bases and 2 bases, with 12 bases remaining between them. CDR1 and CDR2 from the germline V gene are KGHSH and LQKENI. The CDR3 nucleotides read TGTGCCAGCTCACCATCTCCCCAGGGAAACACTGAAGCTTTCTTT. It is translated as CASSPSPQGNTEAFF.

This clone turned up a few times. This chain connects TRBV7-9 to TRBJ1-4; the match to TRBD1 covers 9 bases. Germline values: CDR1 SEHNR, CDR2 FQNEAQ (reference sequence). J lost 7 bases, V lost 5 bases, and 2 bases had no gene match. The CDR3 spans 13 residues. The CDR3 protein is CASSRGQGEKLFF. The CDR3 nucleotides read TGTGCCAGCAGCAGGGGACAGGGTGAAAAACTGTTTTTT. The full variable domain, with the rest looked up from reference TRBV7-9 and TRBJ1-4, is DTGVSQNPRHKITKRGQNVTFRCDPISEHNRLYWYRQTLGQGPEFLTYFQNEAQLEKSRLLSDRFSAERPKGSFSTLEIQRTEQGDSAMYLCASSRGQGEKLFFGSGTQLSVL.

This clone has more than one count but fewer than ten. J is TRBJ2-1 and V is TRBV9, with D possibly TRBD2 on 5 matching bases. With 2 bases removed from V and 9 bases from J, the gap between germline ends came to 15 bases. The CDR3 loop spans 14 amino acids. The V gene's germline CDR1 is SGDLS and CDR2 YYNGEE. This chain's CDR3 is CASSVWSGLSEQFF. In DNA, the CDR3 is TGTGCCAGCAGCGTTTGGTCGGGGTTGAGTGAGCAGTTCTTC.

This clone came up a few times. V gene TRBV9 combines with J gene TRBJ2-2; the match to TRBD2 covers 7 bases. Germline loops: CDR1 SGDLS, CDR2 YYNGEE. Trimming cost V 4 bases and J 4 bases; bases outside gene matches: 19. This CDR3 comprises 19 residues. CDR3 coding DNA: TGTGCCAGCAGCACACGGAGGGGAGAGGCGGGGGTGGCCACCGGGGAGCTGTTTTTT. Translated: CASSTRRGEAGVATGELFF. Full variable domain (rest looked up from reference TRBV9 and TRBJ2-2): DSGVTQTPKHLITATGQRVTLRCSPRSGDLSVYWYQQSLDQGLQFLIQYYNGEERAKGNILERFSAQQFPDLHSELNLSSLELGDSALYFCASSTRRGEAGVATGELFFGEGSRLTVL.

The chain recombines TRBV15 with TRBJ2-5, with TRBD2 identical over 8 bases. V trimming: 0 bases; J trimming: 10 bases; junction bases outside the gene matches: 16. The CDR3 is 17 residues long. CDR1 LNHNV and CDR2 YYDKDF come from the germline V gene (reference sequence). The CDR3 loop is CATSRDVAGGTRRGQYF. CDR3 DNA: TGTGCCACCAGCAGAGATGTGGCGGGGGGTACCCGGCGGGGCCAGTACTTC.